This T cell receptor (beta chain) is drawn from a study of shared clonotypes between healthy human individuals. Study-level results: Depth of sequencing was expected to influence donor clonotype sharing.

V trimming: 5 bases; J trimming: 3 bases; junction bases outside the gene matches: 6. This CDR3 is built from 16 residues. From germline, CDR1 is SGHAT and CDR2 FQNNGV. Researchers ran the assay at a deep level. TCRdb's table, derived via immunoSEQ multiplex PCR, lists solely in-frame clones and lacks some. Counted here are roughly 640,000 clones, around 67% occurring once; the ten biggest clones make up 1.7%. A word on this clone: Its antigen is still unknown. This same CDR3 is encoded by further DNA sequences in the sample.

The rearrangement joins TRBV11-2 to TRBJ2-1; TRBD2 matches at 11 bases. The clonotype comes from a woman in her 30s in good health. Sequenced material: memory CD4+ T cells sorted from blood. Specified subset: CD45RA-negative fraction. The CDR3 loop reads CASSPRLAGIYNEQFF. CDR3 nucleotides: TGTGCCAGCAGCCCGAGACTAGCGGGGATCTACAATGAGCAGTTCTTC.